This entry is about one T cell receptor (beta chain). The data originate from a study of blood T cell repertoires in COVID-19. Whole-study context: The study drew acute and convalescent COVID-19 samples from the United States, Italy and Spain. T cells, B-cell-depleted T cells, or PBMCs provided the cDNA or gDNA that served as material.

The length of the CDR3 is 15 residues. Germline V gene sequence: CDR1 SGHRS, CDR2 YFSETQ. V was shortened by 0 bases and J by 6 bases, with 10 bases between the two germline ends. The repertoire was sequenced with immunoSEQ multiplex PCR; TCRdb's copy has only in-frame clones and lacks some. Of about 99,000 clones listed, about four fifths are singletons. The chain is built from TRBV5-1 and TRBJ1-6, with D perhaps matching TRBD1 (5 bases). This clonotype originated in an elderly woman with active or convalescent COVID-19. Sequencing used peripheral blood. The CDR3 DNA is TGCGCCAGCAGCTTGGGCCGGCAGGGTAATTCACCCCTCCACTTT. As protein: CASSLGRQGNSPLHF. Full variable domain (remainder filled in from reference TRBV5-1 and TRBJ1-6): KAGVTQTPRYLIKTRGQQVTLSCSPISGHRSVSWYQQTPGQGLQFLFEYFSETQRNKGNFPGRFSGRQFSNSRSEMNVSTLELGDSALYLCASSLGRQGNSPLHFGNGTRLTVT.